The 29 T cell receptor beta chains below were found in one sample sequenced in a study of OX40 agonist ivuxolimab in advanced cancers. Sequencing used immunoSEQ multiplex PCR; TCRdb keeps in-frame clones, though not all of them. Of over 10,000 clones in the sample, around 83% were seen once. The sequencing used CD4+ or CD8+ T cells sorted from blood, collected in a trial of the OX40 agonist ivuxolimab. The receptor source for this set is an adult with an advanced solid tumor such as melanoma, head and neck, liver or kidney cancer.

V is TRBV5-4 and J is TRBJ2-5; no clear D. The length of the CDR3 is 11 residues. Trimming took off 3 bases at V and 5 bases at J, with 5 bases between the two ends. Germline-derived CDR1 and CDR2 are SGHNT and YYREEE (reference sequence). The CDR3, as DNA: TGTGCCAGCAGCTCGACGGAGACCCAGTACTTC. It codes for CASSSTETQYF.

This clone occurred once. The chain links TRBV6-1 to TRBJ1-1; 9 nucleotides match TRBD1. The junction had 12 bases not matched to a gene; V was cut back by 6 bases and J by 7 bases. The CDR3 runs to 15 residues. From germline, CDR1 is MNHNS and CDR2 SASEGT. The CDR3 sequence: CASSPRTGDVLEAFF. CDR3 sequence (DNA): TGTGCCAGCAGCCCCCGGACAGGGGATGTCCTTGAAGCTTTCTTT.

This chain joins TRBV7-9 and TRBJ2-3; TRBD1 matches 7 bases. Trimming took 5 bases from V and 4 from J; bases not matched to a gene: 9. Germline values: CDR1 SEHNR, CDR2 FQNEAQ (reference sequence). CDR3 length: 15 residues. The DNA for the CDR3 is TGTGCCAGCAGCGCACAGGGGATTTTGGCAGATACGCAGTATTTT. As protein: CASSAQGILADTQYF.

The gene calls are TRBV13 and TRBJ2-7; TRBD2 matches 7 bases. The V gene end was trimmed by 7 bases and the J gene end by 7 bases; junction bases not matched to a gene: 7. Germline loops: CDR1 PRHDT, CDR2 FYEKMQ (reference sequence). The CDR3 spans 12 residues. CDR3 loop: CASIHQGGEQYF. CDR3 bases: TGTGCCAGCATCCATCAGGGAGGGGAGCAGTACTTC. Together with reference TRBV13 and TRBJ2-7, the CDR3 gives the full variable domain: AAGVIQSPRHLIKEKRETATLKCYPIPRHDTVYWYQQGPGQDPQFLISFYEKMQSDKGSIPDRFSAQQFSDYHSELNMSSLELGDSALYFCASIHQGGEQYFGPGTRLTVT.

Concerning this clone: At one end the junction does not follow the germline gene, possibly because of a read error. V usage is TRBV10-3 and J usage is TRBJ2-1; TRBD2 matches at 10 bases. The germline V gene encodes CDR1 ENHRY and CDR2 SYGVKD. The CDR3 is made up of 14 amino acids. CDR3 in DNA: TGTGCCAGCAGTGACGCTAGCGGGAGCAACGAGCAGTTCTTC. This encodes CASSDASGSNEQFF.

This sequence joins TRBV19 and TRBJ1-5, with D hard to call. Germline V lookup: CDR1 LNHDA, CDR2 SQIVND (reference sequence). The CDR3 has 12 residues. V lost 3 bases, J lost 6 bases, and 6 bases lay in between. CDR3 in amino acids: CASSIGTQPQHF. DNA for the CDR3: TGTGCCAGTAGTATCGGAACTCAGCCCCAGCATTTT.

The chain is built from TRBV7-9 and TRBJ1-2, with TRBD1 matching 8 bases. CDR3 length: 14 amino acids. With V trimmed by 5 bases and J by 3 bases, 5 bases remained unmatched. Germline assignment: CDR1 SEHNR and CDR2 FQNEAQ (reference sequence). The CDR3 nucleotides are TGTGCCAGCAGCGAAGGACAGGGAGACTATGGCTACACCTTC. Its protein is CASSEGQGDYGYTF.

This sequence joins TRBV15 and TRBJ1-1, with D unresolved. This CDR3 region has 16 residues. The germline V gene has CDR1 LNHNV and CDR2 YYDKDF (reference sequence). Trimming cost V 0 bases and J 1 base, with 12 bases left between them. CDR3 DNA: TGTGCCACCAGCAGAGATCGAGTGGCGGGGAACACTGAAGCTTTCTTT. It yields the protein CATSRDRVAGNTEAFF. Using reference TRBV15 and TRBJ1-1 for the parts outside the CDR3, the full variable domain is DAMVIQNPRYQVTQFGKPVTLSCSQTLNHNVMYWYQQKSSQAPKLLFHYYDKDFNNEADTPDNFQSRRPNTSFCFLDIRSPGLGDTAMYLCATSRDRVAGNTEAFFGQGTRLTVV.

The chain recombines TRBV2 with TRBJ2-3; TRBD2 matches 10 bases. The germline gives CDR1 SNHLY, CDR2 FYNNEI. This CDR3 contains 14 residues. Trimming at V came to 7 bases and at J to 4 bases, leaving 5 bases not matched to a gene. CDR3: CASTSGSEADTQYF. The CDR3 DNA is TGTGCCAGCACTAGCGGGAGCGAAGCAGATACGCAGTATTTT.

The rearrangement uses TRBV10-3 and TRBJ2-1; D is possibly TRBD2 (6 bases). The CDR3 length is 15 residues. Trimming removed 0 bases from V and 2 bases from J, with 8 bases in between. Germline CDR1 reads ENHRY; CDR2 reads SYGVKD. CDR3 residues: CAISESEGPYNEQFF. DNA of the CDR3: TGTGCCATCAGTGAGTCGGAGGGCCCCTACAATGAGCAGTTCTTC.

The rearrangement links TRBV11-2 to TRBJ2-7, with D perhaps being TRBD1 or TRBD2 (6 bases each). The CDR3 covers 18 residues. Germline V CDR1 and CDR2: SGHAT, FQNNGV. Trimming stripped 0 bases from V and 3 bases from J, with 21 bases between. The CDR3 reads CASSLDTGRLVGGYEQYF. CDR3 coding DNA: TGTGCCAGCAGCTTAGATACAGGGAGACTAGTCGGGGGCTACGAGCAGTACTTC.

The chain employs TRBV7-9 and TRBJ1-1; D is unresolved. Trimming removed 5 bases at V and 4 bases at J, with 14 bases between. Germline lookup yields CDR1 SEHNR and CDR2 FQNEAQ (reference sequence). This CDR3 spans 14 amino acids. The CDR3: CASSLGFGGTEAFF. CDR3 coding DNA: TGTGCCAGCAGCCTGGGGTTTGGTGGCACTGAAGCTTTCTTT.

The J gene is TRBJ1-2, the V gene TRBV29-1; D gene unclear. V lost 5 bases to trimming and J lost 0 bases, with 10 bases between them. CDR3 size: 13 residues. CDR1 and CDR2 (germline): SQVTM, ANQGSEA. The CDR3 loop reads CSVPTISNYGYTF. Here the CDR3 DNA reads TGCAGCGTTCCAACGATTTCTAACTATGGCTACACCTTC.

V and J are TRBV28 and TRBJ2-1, with 9 nucleotides matching TRBD2. V shed 3 bases, J shed 9 bases, and the junction held 18 bases outside the gene matches. CDR1 is MDHEN, CDR2 SYDVKM, per germline. The CDR3 spans 18 residues. The chain's CDR3 is CASSFWGDASGVNREQFF. Here the CDR3 DNA reads TGTGCCAGCAGTTTTTGGGGGGACGCTAGCGGGGTAAACCGTGAGCAGTTCTTC.

This clone was seen once. The gene calls are TRBV19 and TRBJ1-1; 10 bases match TRBD1. Trimming took 5 bases from V and 7 from J; bases not matched to a gene: 4. Germline CDR1 is LNHDA and CDR2 is SQIVND (reference sequence). This CDR3 has 13 amino acids. CDR3 nucleotide sequence: TGTGCCAGTAGTGCGGGACAGGGGTTTGAAGCTTTCTTT. Its translation is CASSAGQGFEAFF. Complete variable domain (other parts from reference TRBV19 and TRBJ1-1): DGGITQSPKYLFRKEGQNVTLSCEQNLNHDAMYWYRQDPGQGLRLIYYSQIVNDFQKGDIAEGYSVSREKKESFPLTVTSAQKNPTAFYLCASSAGQGFEAFFGQGTRLTVV.

The chain combines TRBV10-3 with TRBJ1-1; TRBD1 matches 8 bases. This CDR3 has 18 residues. Germline assignment: CDR1 ENHRY and CDR2 SYGVKD. The V segment lost 0 bases and the J segment 0 bases; nucleotides outside the gene matches: 9. Written as DNA, the CDR3 is TGTGCCATCAGTGAGTCGACCTCGGGACAGGAATTGAACACTGAAGCTTTCTTT. Its protein is CAISESTSGQELNTEAFF.

This clone was seen more than once but under ten times. The V gene is TRBV7-9, the J gene TRBJ2-1, with 7 nucleotides matching TRBD1. The trim removed 5 bases at V and 4 bases at J, leaving 8 bases unmatched. Germline V gene sequence: CDR1 SEHNR, CDR2 FQNEAQ (reference sequence). The CDR3 spans 15 residues. In DNA form, the CDR3 reads TGTGCCAGCAGCCCCCGGGACAGCGCTTACAATGAGCAGTTCTTC. It codes for CASSPRDSAYNEQFF.

The CDR3 region has the DNA TGTGCCAGTAGTCCCGGCAACGCCGCTGAAGCTTTCTTT. It is translated as CASSPGNAAEAFF. The V and J genes are TRBV19 and TRBJ1-1; D gene uncertain. The V end was cut by 5 bases, the J end by 6 bases, with 13 bases between. The germline V gene encodes CDR1 LNHDA and CDR2 SQIVND (reference sequence). The CDR3 is 13 residues long.

The chain carries TRBV28 and TRBJ2-7; no firm D call. Germline values: CDR1 MDHEN, CDR2 SYDVKM. The V end lost 3 bases, the J end lost 6 bases, and 9 bases lay between the germline ends. The CDR3 has 12 residues. CDR3 amino acids: CASSFGPSEQYF. The CDR3 nucleotides are TGTGCCAGCAGTTTTGGACCCTCCGAGCAGTACTTC.

The chain employs TRBV30 and TRBJ1-2; 7 bases map to TRBD1. The CDR3 covers 12 residues. J gave up 5 bases and V 2 bases, and 2 bases lay outside the gene matches. From germline, CDR1 is GTSNPN and CDR2 SVGIG (reference sequence). CDR3 sequence: CAWSPGGYGYTF. In DNA form, the CDR3 reads TGTGCCTGGAGTCCAGGGGGGTATGGCTACACCTTC.

The J gene is TRBJ1-3, the V gene TRBV5-4; D unclear. The CDR3 consists of 14 residues. V was trimmed by 1 base and J by 3 bases, leaving 8 bases between them. Per germline, CDR1 SGHNT and CDR2 YYREEE (reference sequence). Here the CDR3 reads CASSLSGIGNTIYF. The CDR3 DNA is TGTGCCAGCAGCTTGAGTGGGATTGGAAACACCATATATTTT.

The chain links TRBV28 to TRBJ2-7; TRBD1 is a possible D gene (5 bases). The ends were cut back, 5 bases at V and 2 bases at J, with 13 bases in the middle. The CDR3 runs to 14 residues. Germline V gene data show CDR1 as MDHEN and CDR2 as SYDVKM. Here the CDR3 DNA reads TGTGCCAGCAGTGTGGACATGACCGCCTACGAGCAGTACTTC. Translating it yields CASSVDMTAYEQYF.

CDR3 bases: TGTGCCAGCAGCCCCAGGACAGGGGGTTATCAGCCCCAGCATTTT. This encodes CASSPRTGGYQPQHF. The rearrangement links TRBV27 to TRBJ1-5, with 10 bases identical to TRBD1. Germline V gene sequence: CDR1 MNHEY, CDR2 SMNVEV (reference sequence). With V trimmed by 6 bases and J by 5 bases, 7 bases remained unmatched. The CDR3 totals 15 residues.

The rearrangement joins TRBV13 to TRBJ1-4; D is uncertain. Germline V CDR1 and CDR2: PRHDT, FYEKMQ (reference sequence). The CDR3 sequence is 15 residues long. V gave up 0 bases and J gave up 4 bases, with 9 bases separating them. The CDR3 spells CASSLGLVGNEKLFF. The DNA for the CDR3 is TGTGCCAGCAGCTTAGGCCTTGTAGGTAATGAAAAACTGTTTTTT.

This chain uses TRBV9 with TRBJ1-3; maybe TRBD1 (6 bases). This CDR3 contains 15 residues. Germline CDR1 reads SGDLS; CDR2 reads YYNGEE. V gave up 3 bases and J gave up 4 bases, with 14 bases separating them. This CDR3 is CASSGNRETGNTIYF. CDR3 nucleotide sequence: TGTGCCAGCAGCGGCAACAGGGAGACGGGAAACACCATATATTTT.

The chain employs TRBV18 and TRBJ1-1; D unclear. V was cut by 3 bases and J by 4 bases, with 6 bases left in between. Germline V gene lookup returns CDR1 KGHSH and CDR2 LQKENI. The length of the CDR3 is 12 residues. The CDR3: CASSPSPTEAFF. In nucleotides, the CDR3 is TGTGCCAGCTCACCGAGTCCCACTGAAGCTTTCTTT.

V gene TRBV6-1 combines with J gene TRBJ2-7; D ambiguous. The CDR3 totals 10 residues. Per the germline V gene, CDR1 is MNHNS and CDR2 is SASEGT. V shed 3 bases and J shed 7 bases, with 4 bases lying between them. CDR3: CASSDWEQYF. CDR3 coding DNA: TGTGCCAGCAGTGACTGGGAGCAGTACTTC.

The chain employs TRBV7-7 and TRBJ2-2; no firm D call. From germline, CDR1 is SSHAT and CDR2 FNYEAQ (reference sequence). The CDR3 has 12 amino acids. CDR3 amino acids: CASAPSGGELFF. The CDR3 bases are TGTGCTAGTGCACCCTCGGGCGGGGAGCTGTTTTTT.

The chain combines TRBV5-1 with TRBJ2-5; D not resolved. The CDR3 contains 14 residues. Germline lookup yields CDR1 SGHRS and CDR2 YFSETQ. Trimming removed 2 bases at V and 4 bases at J, with 12 bases between. The CDR3 loop is CASSFYRARETQYF. CDR3 sequence (DNA): TGCGCCAGCAGCTTCTACCGGGCCCGAGAGACCCAGTACTTC. The full variable domain, with the rest looked up from reference TRBV5-1 and TRBJ2-5, is KAGVTQTPRYLIKTRGQQVTLSCSPISGHRSVSWYQQTPGQGLQFLFEYFSETQRNKGNFPGRFSGRQFSNSRSEMNVSTLELGDSALYLCASSFYRARETQYFGPGTRLLVL.